The source of this T cell receptor beta chain is a study of OX40 agonist ivuxolimab in advanced cancers. The CDR3 runs to 15 residues. V lost 5 bases, J lost 3 bases, and 16 bases lay in between. Germline V gene sequence: CDR1 LNHNV, CDR2 YYDKDF (reference sequence). Here immunoSEQ multiplex PCR was the method, and the copy in TCRdb shows in-frame clones only, minus some. The sample yields over 85,000 clones, roughly 91% seen once. The chain is built from TRBV15 and TRBJ2-5, with TRBD2 as a possible D gene (5 bases). Material: CD4+ or CD8+ T cells sorted from blood, obtained in a trial of the OX40 agonist ivuxolimab. This TCR came from an adult with an advanced solid tumor such as melanoma, head and neck, liver or kidney cancer. The CDR3 loop is CATSGGSGREETQYF. The CDR3 DNA follows: TGTGCCACCAGCGGAGGCAGTGGTAGGGAAGAGACCCAGTACTTC.